One T cell receptor beta chain is described in this entry. Its antigen is not identified. TCRB transcripts that were expressed got sequenced, as all of the isolated RNA had been reverse transcribed. Profiling relied on immunoSEQ multiplex PCR, and the TCRdb table lists in-frame clones only, not all of them. The table shows around 360,000 clones, with over 10% occurring only once. These data come from a study of beta chain features in type 1 diabetes. Points from the study as a whole: cDNA-based reads could over-represent cells with high TCR expression. Researchers report that Type 1 diabetes patients had moderately but significantly shorter TCRB CDR3s across all four CD4+ subsets.

The receptor was derived from a woman younger than 35 with type 1 diabetes. Specimen: naive CD4+ T cells from blood.

CDR3 sequence (DNA): TGTGCCAGCAGCCACGGACAGGGGCCCTCAGATACGCAGTATTTT. Protein product: CASSHGQGPSDTQYF. The genes are TRBV25-1 and TRBJ2-3; 9 positions agree with TRBD1. Germline V lookup: CDR1 MGHDK, CDR2 SYGVNS. Germline trimming cut 6 bases from V and 4 bases from J; bases unmatched to any gene: 8. The CDR3 has 15 residues.